These T cell receptor beta chains were read from a single sample in a study of graft-versus-host responses after intestinal transplantation. No antigens are known for them. Sequencing was performed with immunoSEQ multiplex PCR; in TCRdb, only in-frame clones are kept and a portion is missing. The table has tens of thousands of clones, about 88% seen once; the top ten hold more than 0.25%. The specimen comprised unstimulated CD4+ T cells sorted from spleen or lymph node cells, sampled before transplant. These receptors were collected from a human donor who was the organ donor for an intestinal transplant. CDR3s include the opening cysteine and the closing phenylalanine or tryptophan. D genes are given only for firm matches. Expanded clones get a size class; other rows say once, few or many, or leave the size out.

len,j_gene,v_gene,abundance,d_gene,CDR3aa,CDR3nt
15,TRBJ2-2,TRBV19,.,TRBD1,CASSRQGRNTGELFF,TGTGCCAGTAGTAGACAGGGGCGTAACACCGGGGAGCTGTTTTTT
15,TRBJ2-3,TRBV19,.,.,CASSMETGSTDTQYF,TGTGCCAGTAGTATGGAGACAGGTAGCACAGATACGCAGTATTTT
15,TRBJ1-6,TRBV7-8,.,.,CASSPIHRDGSPLHF,TGTGCCAGCAGCCCGATCCACAGGGACGGCTCACCCCTCCACTTT
15,TRBJ2-3,TRBV27,once,TRBD2,CASSLVRESTDTQYF,TGTGCCAGCAGTTTAGTGCGGGAGAGCACAGATACGCAGTATTTT
14,TRBJ1-2,TRBV7-9,.,.,CASSLIRANYGYTF,TGTGCCAGCAGCTTAATACGAGCTAACTATGGCTACACCTTC
16,TRBJ2-2,TRBV4-1,.,.,CASSLHRSRGNGELFF,TGCGCCAGCAGCCTCCACCGGTCGCGGGGAAACGGGGAGCTGTTTTTT
15,TRBJ2-5,TRBV7-2,.,.,CASTQQGRLQETQYF,TGTGCCAGCACACAACAGGGCAGACTTCAAGAGACCCAGTACTTC
15,TRBJ2-3,TRBV6-5,.,.,CASSSRAPSTDTQYF,TGTGCCAGCAGTTCCAGGGCACCTAGCACAGATACGCAGTATTTT
13,TRBJ1-5,TRBV6-1,once,TRBD1,CASSEQGDQPQHF,TGTGCCAGCAGTGAACAGGGGGATCAGCCCCAGCATTTT
14,TRBJ1-2,TRBV28,once,.,CASSLMGLHYGYTF,TGTGCCAGCAGTTTAATGGGACTTCACTATGGCTACACCTTC
10,TRBJ2-7,TRBV20-1,.,.,CSAPPREQYF,TGCAGTGCCCCCCCGCGCGAGCAGTACTTC
16,TRBJ2-1,TRBV7-3,.,.,CASSLTDRELLYEQFF,TGTGCCAGCAGCTTAACTGACCGGGAGCTTCTATATGAGCAGTTCTTC
18,TRBJ2-1,TRBV11-2,once,.,CASSLRADRPGGYNEQFF,TGTGCCAGCAGCTTAAGGGCCGACAGACCCGGGGGCTACAATGAGCAGTTCTTC
15,TRBJ1-5,TRBV5-6,.,.,CASSLAAGLFQPQHF,TGTGCCAGCAGCTTAGCCGCCGGTTTGTTCCAGCCCCAGCATTTT
15,TRBJ1-4,TRBV6-6,.,.,CASSPSLVANEKLFF,TGTGCCAGCAGCCCGAGTTTGGTGGCTAATGAAAAACTGTTTTTT
15,TRBJ1-2,TRBV6-5,.,.,CASSYLGPRGEGYTF,TGTGCCAGCAGTTACTTAGGGCCCAGGGGCGAGGGCTACACCTTC